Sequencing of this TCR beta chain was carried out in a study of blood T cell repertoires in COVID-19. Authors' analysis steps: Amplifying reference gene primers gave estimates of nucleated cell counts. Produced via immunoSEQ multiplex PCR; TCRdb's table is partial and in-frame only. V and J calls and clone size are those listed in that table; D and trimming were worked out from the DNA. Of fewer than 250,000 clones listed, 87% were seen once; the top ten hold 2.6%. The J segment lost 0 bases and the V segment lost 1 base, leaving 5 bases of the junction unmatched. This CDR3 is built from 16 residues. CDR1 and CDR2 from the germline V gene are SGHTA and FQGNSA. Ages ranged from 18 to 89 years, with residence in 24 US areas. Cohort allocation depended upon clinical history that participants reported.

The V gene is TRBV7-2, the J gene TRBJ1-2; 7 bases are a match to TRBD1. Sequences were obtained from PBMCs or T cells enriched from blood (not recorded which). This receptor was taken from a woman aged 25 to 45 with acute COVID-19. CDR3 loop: CASSLGDRDSNYGYTF. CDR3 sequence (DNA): TGTGCCAGCAGCTTAGGGGACAGAGATTCTAACTATGGCTACACCTTC.